The T cell receptor (beta chain) described here comes from a study of shared clonotypes between healthy human individuals. Clones were read by immunoSEQ multiplex PCR, and TCRdb kept only the in-frame ones, dropping some. The table lists 450,000 to 500,000 clones, roughly 80% of them singletons, with 10% to 15% in the top ten. Germline V gene sequence: CDR1 SGDLS, CDR2 YYNGEE. This CDR3 spans 14 amino acids. V lost 4 bases and J lost 4, with 14 bases in between. This chain joins TRBV9 and TRBJ2-5; D may be TRBD2 (5 bases). This receptor was taken from a middle-aged woman in good health. Some clones in this sample may be carry-over from other donors' samples. The sample taken for sequencing was PBMCs. The CDR3 here is CASSPVGKGETQYF. The CDR3 DNA is TGTGCCAGCAGCCCCGTCGGGAAAGGAGAGACCCAGTACTTC.